This T cell receptor (beta chain) is from a study of blood T cell repertoires in COVID-19. Across the whole study: Researchers got acute and convalescent COVID-19 samples from the United States, Italy and Spain. The analysed material was cDNA or gDNA that came from T cells, B-cell-depleted T cells, or PBMCs.

Germline V gives CDR1 SGHDT, CDR2 YYEEEE. There are 14 residues in the CDR3. V dropped 3 bases and J dropped 2; count of bases not matched to a gene: 3. Source study methods: Scientists estimated how many nucleated cells there were by amplifying reference gene primers. The assay was immunoSEQ multiplex PCR, and TCRdb's table has in-frame clones only and misses some. That table supplies the V and J calls and clone size; D and trimming were determined from the DNA. The repertoire holds over 250,000 clones, with over 65% as singletons. The sequenced sample was peripheral blood. This sequence was found in a woman aged 80 or older with acute or convalescent COVID-19. The rearrangement links TRBV5-6 to TRBJ2-3, with 7 bases that match TRBD1. The CDR3 spells CASSSGTATDTQYF. For the CDR3, the DNA is TGTGCCAGCAGCTCCGGGACAGCCACAGATACGCAGTATTTT.